This paragraph covers one T cell receptor (beta chain) sequence. Its antigen is unknown. TCRdb's table, derived via immunoSEQ multiplex PCR, lists solely in-frame clones and lacks some. The repertoire holds about 200,000 clones, with 90% to 95% as singletons. This CDR3 spans 11 amino acids. V lost 2 bases to trimming and J lost 12 bases, with 5 bases between them. CDR1 and CDR2 (germline): MNHNS, SASEGT. The sample belongs to a study of T cell responses to AZD1222 COVID-19 vaccine. Study-level findings and limits: Repertoire samples came only from after the peak T cell response. It should be noted that donors were predominantly white British and more often female, and clonal diversity was possibly underestimated. The reported proportion of spike-specific TCRs targeting unmutated variant regions was nearly half.

The sequence came from an adult in good health. This chain joins TRBV6-1 and TRBJ1-6; D is unresolved. This specimen consisted of peripheral blood, obtained on day 0 of MenACWY control vaccination. This CDR3 is CASSEYLPLHF. The DNA for the CDR3 is TGTGCCAGCAGTGAATATCTACCCCTCCACTTT.